This TCR beta chain was documented in a study of response to subunit inactivated influenza vaccine. The germline CDR1 and CDR2 sequences are SGHNT and YYREEE (reference sequence). The V segment lost 2 bases and the J segment 4 bases; nucleotides outside the gene matches: 5. The CDR3 spans 14 residues. TCRdb processed the RT-PCR reads anew with MiXCR; each CDR3 protein has one entry. This table holds hundreds of thousands of distinct CDR3 sequences, around 13% found once. This clonotype was found a few times. The antigen remains unidentified. The study's findings and limits: It was suggested by the authors that few new T cells are recruited by each seasonal influenza vaccination.

The TCR comes from a man aged 45 to 65 who received an inactivated influenza vaccine. The chain uses TRBV5-4 and TRBJ1-2; 7 nucleotides agree with TRBD1. The source material was PBMCs from blood, sampled roughly 15 days before vaccination. The DNA of the CDR3 is TGTGCCAGCAGCTTTACAGGGGCGCCCTATGGCTACACCTTC. Translated: CASSFTGAPYGYTF.